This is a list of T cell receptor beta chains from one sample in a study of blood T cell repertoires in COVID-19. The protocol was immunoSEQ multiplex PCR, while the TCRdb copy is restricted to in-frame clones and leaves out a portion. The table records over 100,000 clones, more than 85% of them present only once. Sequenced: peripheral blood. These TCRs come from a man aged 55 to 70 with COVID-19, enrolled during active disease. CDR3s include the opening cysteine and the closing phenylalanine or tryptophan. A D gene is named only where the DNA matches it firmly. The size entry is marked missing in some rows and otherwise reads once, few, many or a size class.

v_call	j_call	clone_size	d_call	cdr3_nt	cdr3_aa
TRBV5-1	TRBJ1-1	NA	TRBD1	TGCGCCAGCAGCTTTACAGGGGGGCCTGGGGACACTGAAGCTTTCTTT	CASSFTGGPGDTEAFF
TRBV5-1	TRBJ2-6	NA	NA	TGCGCCAGCAGGGCCACAGGGAGCTCTGGGGCCAACGTCCTGACTTTC	CASRATGSSGANVLTF
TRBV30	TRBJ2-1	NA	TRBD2	TGTGCCTGGAGTGTACTAGCGGGGGGTTACGAGCAGTTCTTC	CAWSVLAGGYEQFF
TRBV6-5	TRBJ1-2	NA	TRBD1	TGTGCCAGCAGACTGAGGGGATCGGACAGGGCTGGCTACACCTTC	CASRLRGSDRAGYTF
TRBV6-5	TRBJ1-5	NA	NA	TGTGCCAGCAGTTACTCGAGGTTAAATCAGCCCCAGCATTTT	CASSYSRLNQPQHF
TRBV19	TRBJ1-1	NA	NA	TGTGGTACAGGGAAGAAAGGAAACACTGAAGCTTTCTTT	CGTGKKGNTEAFF
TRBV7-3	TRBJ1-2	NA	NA	TGTGCCAGCAGCTTAGGGGCCCCCGGGCAGATCTATGGCTACACCTTC	CASSLGAPGQIYGYTF
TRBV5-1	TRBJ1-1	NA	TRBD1	TGCGCCAGCAGCTTGGGACAGGGCATGATGAACACTGAAGCTTTCTTT	CASSLGQGMMNTEAFF
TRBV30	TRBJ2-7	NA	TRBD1	TGTGCCTGGAGTGCCGGGACAGCCGGCCTCTACGAGCAGTACTTC	CAWSAGTAGLYEQYF
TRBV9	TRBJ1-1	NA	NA	TGTGCCAGCAGCGTAGCACAGGGAGCGACTGAAGCTTTCTTT	CASSVAQGATEAFF
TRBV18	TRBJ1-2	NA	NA	TGTGCCAGCTCACGGGTCGAGGTAACCTTC	CASSRVEVTF
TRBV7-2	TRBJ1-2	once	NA	TGTGCCAGCAGCTTTCGGTCTAACTATGGCTACACCTTC	CASSFRSNYGYTF
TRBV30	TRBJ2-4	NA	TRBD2	TGTGCCTGGAGCCAGGGCCAGCCGGGGGGCATTCAGTACTTC	CAWSQGQPGGIQYF
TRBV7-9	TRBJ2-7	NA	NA	TGTGCCAGCAGCTTTGGGACTGCAACCTACGAGCAGTACTTC	CASSFGTATYEQYF
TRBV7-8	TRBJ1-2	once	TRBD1	TGTGCCAGCAGCCAGGGACAGGGAAGGAGCTACACCTTC	CASSQGQGRSYTF
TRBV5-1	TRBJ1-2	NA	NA	TGCGCCAGCAGCTTGGAGGTAGAAGACAGATTCTTC	CASSLEVEDRFF
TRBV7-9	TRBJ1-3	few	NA	TGTGCCAGCAGCCCCCCGGTAACTGGAAACACCATATATTTT	CASSPPVTGNTIYF
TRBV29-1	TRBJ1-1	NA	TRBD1	TGCAGCGTGGCCGGGACAGGTAGAACGAAGAACACTGAAGCTTTCTTT	CSVAGTGRTKNTEAFF
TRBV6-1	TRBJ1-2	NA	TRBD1	TGTGCCAGCAGTGAAGGTGTGACAGGGGAACGGGGCTATGGCTACACCTTC	CASSEGVTGERGYGYTF
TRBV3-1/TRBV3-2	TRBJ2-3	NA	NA	TGTGCCAGCAGCCCAGGAACGGGGGATACGCAGTATTTT	CASSPGTGDTQYF
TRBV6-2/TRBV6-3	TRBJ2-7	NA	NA	TGTGCCAGCAGTTACCCGACAGGTTCCTACGAGCAGTACTTC	CASSYPTGSYEQYF
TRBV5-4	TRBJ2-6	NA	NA	TGTGCCAGCAGCTTGGAAGGACAGTTATTGTCTGGGGCCAACGTCCTGACTTTC	CASSLEGQLLSGANVLTF
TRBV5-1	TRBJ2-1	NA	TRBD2	TGCGCCAGCAGGTTTGCGGCCGGGACTAGCGGGGGGTCAGCGCAGTTCTTC	CASRFAAGTSGGSAQFF
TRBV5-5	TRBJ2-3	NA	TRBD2	TGTGCCAGCAGCTCCTGGACTAGCGGGGGTGCTGATACGCAGTATTTT	CASSSWTSGGADTQYF
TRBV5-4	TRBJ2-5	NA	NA	TGTGCCAGCAGTTTTGACTCCCAAGAGACCCAGTACTTC	CASSFDSQETQYF
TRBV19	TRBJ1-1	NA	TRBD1	TGTGCCAGTAGTACCCTTCCCGGGACAGGAGGGGGGAAGACTGAAGCTTTCTTT	CASSTLPGTGGGKTEAFF
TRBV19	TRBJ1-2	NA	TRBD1	TGTGCCAGTAGCCACGGACAGGGGAACTATGGCTACACCTTC	CASSHGQGNYGYTF
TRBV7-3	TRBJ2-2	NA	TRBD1	TGTGCCAGCAGTTCCTGGGACAGGGTGAACACCGGGGAGCTGTTTTTT	CASSSWDRVNTGELFF